The 6 T cell receptor beta chains presented below share a single source sample, sequenced in a study of blood T cell repertoires in COVID-19. Sequencing used immunoSEQ multiplex PCR; TCRdb keeps in-frame clones, though not all of them. The sample contains 200,000 to 300,000 clones, about 87% of which appear only once. The material sequenced was peripheral blood. The receptors stem from a middle-aged woman with acute or convalescent COVID-19.

This chain connects TRBV27 to TRBJ1-4; D possibly corresponds to TRBD1 (5 bases). CDR3 length: 18 amino acids. Per the germline V gene, CDR1 is MNHEY and CDR2 is SMNVEV (reference sequence). The V and J ends lost 6 bases and 0 bases respectively, with 20 bases between them. CDR3 region: CASSLGWVGEATNEKLFF. CDR3 sequence (DNA): TGTGCCAGCAGCTTGGGTTGGGTGGGGGAGGCAACTAATGAAAAACTGTTTTTT.

This rearrangement joins TRBV6-2 or TRBV6-3 to TRBJ2-3, with D perhaps TRBD2 (6 bases). Deletions cut 0 bases from V and 1 base from J, with 11 bases between. Germline CDR1 MNHEY, CDR2 SVGEGT. CDR3 length: 16 amino acids. The CDR3 loop is CASSYSWGDGTDTQYF. CDR3 DNA: TGTGCCAGCAGTTACTCGTGGGGGGACGGCACAGATACGCAGTATTTT.

The chain joins TRBV12-3 or TRBV12-4 to TRBJ1-1; D call uncertain. The V and J ends lost 8 bases and 1 base respectively, with 8 bases between them. The CDR3 is 12 residues long. The CDR3 DNA reads TGTGCCAGCGGGCGTCAGAACACTGAAGCTTTCTTT. Protein: CASGRQNTEAFF.

The rearrangement uses TRBV3-1 (or the pseudogene TRBV3-2) and TRBJ2-2; D is ambiguous. The germline V gene encodes CDR1 LGHDT and CDR2 YNNKEL (reference sequence). The CDR3 length is 13 residues. V was trimmed by 1 base and J by 7 bases, leaving 7 bases between them. The DNA for the CDR3 is TGTGCCAGCAGCCAAGCCGGCGGCGGGGAGCTGTTTTTT. Residues: CASSQAGGGELFF.

This chain uses TRBV7-2 with TRBJ1-1, with 12 bases aligning to TRBD1. The CDR3 length is 18 residues. Per germline, CDR1 SGHTA and CDR2 FQGNSA. V gave up 5 bases and J gave up 0 bases; unmatched junction bases: 10. CDR3 in amino acids: CASSRPGTGGTMNTEAFF. Written as DNA, the CDR3 is TGTGCCAGCAGCCGGCCCGGGACAGGGGGCACTATGAACACTGAAGCTTTCTTT.

J is TRBJ1-1 and V is TRBV9, with D possibly being TRBD1 (6 bases). The CDR3 extends over 15 amino acids. V was shortened by 4 bases and J by 1 base, with 14 bases between the two germline ends. Germline-derived CDR1 and CDR2 are SGDLS and YYNGEE. The CDR3 loop is CASSPHRVENTEAFF. DNA for the CDR3: TGTGCCAGCAGCCCACACAGGGTTGAGAACACTGAAGCTTTCTTT.